Listed below are T cell receptor beta chains from one sample, sequenced in a study of human T cells and chemical hapten exposure. Each CDR3 protein is one row after TCRdb ran MiXCR on the RACE reads. The sample yields roughly 88,000 distinct CDR3 sequences, 9.6% seen once. The specimen comprised whole blood, sampled in connection with sensitization to the hapten diphenylcyclopropenone (DPC). These receptors were obtained from a woman between 40 and 55 years old with alopecia areata. Some clones in this sample may be carry-over from other donors' samples. CDR3s include the opening cysteine and the closing phenylalanine or tryptophan. The D gene is left open where the match is weak. Rows give clone size only sometimes, using once, few, many, or a class for an expanded clone.

clone_size	d_call	v_call	j_call	cdr3_nt	cdr3_aa
many	TRBD1	TRBV30	TRBJ2-1	TGTGCCTGGAGGGGGGGGACAGGGCGGCATGAAGGAATGGGTGAGCAGTTCTTC	CAWRGGTGRHEGMGEQFF
NA	TRBD2	TRBV7-2	TRBJ2-3	TGTGCCAGCAGCTTAGCACTAGCGGGGGGCAGGGATACGCAGTATTTT	CASSLALAGGRDTQYF
few	NA	TRBV3-1	TRBJ2-7	TGTGCCAGCAGCCTCCCTTCGGGCGAGCAGTACTTC	CASSLPSGEQYF
few	NA	TRBV12-3/TRBV12-4	TRBJ2-1	TGTGCCAGCAGTTTATTCCAGGGGCCTGAGCAGTTCTTC	CASSLFQGPEQFF
few	TRBD2	TRBV11-2	TRBJ2-7	TGTGCCAGCAGCTTAGATAGACTAGCCCATGAGCAGTACTTC	CASSLDRLAHEQYF
NA	NA	TRBV5-1	TRBJ1-1	TGCGCCAGCAGCCGGGCACGGGCTTCCACCAACACTGAAGCTTTCTTT	CASSRARASTNTEAFF
few	NA	TRBV12-3/TRBV12-4	TRBJ2-5	TGTGCCAGCAGTTTCGCAGGGGGGGGGCAAGAGACCCAGTACTTC	CASSFAGGGQETQYF
NA	NA	TRBV20-1	TRBJ2-7	TGCAGTGCTAGACCCTCGACTAGTCTTGCCCCCTACGAGCAGTACTTC	CSARPSTSLAPYEQYF
many	TRBD2	TRBV18	TRBJ2-1	TGTGCCAGCTCCTCCGGGACTAGCGGGGGGGCTAAGTCCAATGAGCAGTTCTTC	CASSSGTSGGAKSNEQFF
many	NA	TRBV3-1	TRBJ2-5	TGTGCCAGCAGCCAAGCAGGTCCCGAAGGGGAGACCCAGTACTTC	CASSQAGPEGETQYF
many	TRBD2	TRBV5-1	TRBJ2-5	TGCGCCAGCAGCTTGGCTAGCGGGGGCACCCAAGAGACCCAGTACTTC	CASSLASGGTQETQYF